This TCR beta chain is drawn from a study of T-cell memory formation after mild COVID-19. Unmatched junction bases numbered 13, after V lost 6 bases and J lost 4 bases. This CDR3 comprises 16 residues. Germline V gives CDR1 SGHRS, CDR2 YFSETQ. Concerning this clonotype: Its antigen is unknown.

Broader study findings: Whether day 37 second-wave clones are SARS-CoV-2-specific was not confirmed. Clones that shrank (day 15 to 85) were balanced CD4/CD8, whereas later expanders leaned CD4+. CD4+ contracting clones were mainly CM and EM; CD8+ ones, EMRA. Some clones that responded were present in memory (sampled pre-infection), which suggests cross-reactive memory joined.

MiXCR was run by TCRdb on the 5' RACE reads, yielding one entry per CDR3 protein. This table holds 250,000 to 350,000 distinct CDR3 sequences, roughly a fifth found once. The origin of this receptor is a young man who had mild COVID-19 (a few samples of this study predate the infection). Cell type and time point are not known. The sample was PBMCs or a T cell subset sorted from them (not recorded which). The V gene is TRBV5-1, the J gene TRBJ2-7, with 10 positions matching TRBD2. DNA for the CDR3: TGCGCCAGCAATACGGGGAAAGCGGGGGGGCCTTACGAGCAGTACTTC. Protein product: CASNTGKAGGPYEQYF.